Each of the 20 T cell receptor beta chains below was sequenced from the same sample in a study of control samples from healthy donors and cancer patients. Assay used: immunoSEQ multiplex PCR; TCRdb lists only in-frame clones, some missing. The repertoire holds approximately 170,000 clones, with about 92% as singletons. Sequenced material: blood. Receptors were obtained from a man between 25 and 39 years old in good health.

The chain is built from TRBV4-1 and TRBJ2-2; tentatively, D is TRBD1 (5 bases). Trimming cost V 6 bases and J 6 bases, with 14 bases left between them. Germline assignment: CDR1 MGHRA and CDR2 YSYEKL. The CDR3 spans 14 residues. CDR3 loop: CASSQDQGSGELFF. The CDR3 nucleotides are TGCGCCAGCAGTCAGGATCAGGGTTCCGGGGAGCTGTTTTTT.

This clone has only one observation. V is TRBV2 and J is TRBJ2-7; D call uncertain. The CDR3 runs to 15 residues. CDR1 SNHLY and CDR2 FYNNEI come from the germline V gene. V was pared by 6 bases and J by 3 bases, with 18 bases between. This chain's CDR3 is CASSEAAAGIYEQYF. DNA for the CDR3: TGTGCCAGCAGCGAGGCGGCCGCAGGCATCTACGAGCAGTACTTC.

The chain has TRBV18 and TRBJ1-1; TRBD1 is a possible D gene (5 bases). The CDR3 is 15 amino acids. Germline V gives CDR1 KGHSH, CDR2 LQKENI. V was cut by 2 bases and J by 1 base, with 11 bases left in between. CDR3 loop: CASSPTTTGNTEAFF. The CDR3 DNA reads as TGTGCCAGCTCACCAACAACAACAGGGAACACTGAAGCTTTCTTT.

The genes are TRBV19 and TRBJ1-1, with 7 positions matching TRBD1. Germline loops: CDR1 LNHDA, CDR2 SQIVND (reference sequence). Trimming took 10 bases from V and 1 from J; bases not matched to a gene: 9. The CDR3 runs to 14 residues. CDR3: CATKRQGANTEAFF. The DNA for the CDR3 is TGTGCCACCAAAAGACAGGGTGCGAACACTGAAGCTTTCTTT.

CDR3 in amino acids: CASSDRVGYTF. In DNA, the CDR3 is TGTGCCAGCAGTGACAGGGTTGGCTACACCTTC. The chain joins TRBV28 to TRBJ1-2, with 7 bases fitting TRBD1. CDR1 and CDR2 (germline): MDHEN, SYDVKM. V shed 5 bases and J 7 bases; nucleotides not matched to a gene: 1. The CDR3 has 11 amino acids.

The chain uses TRBV5-5 and TRBJ1-6, with TRBD1 identical over 7 bases. V dropped 2 bases and J dropped 2; count of bases not matched to a gene: 1. Per germline, CDR1 SGHKS and CDR2 YYEKEE (reference sequence). The CDR3 consists of 15 residues. CDR3 bases: TGTGCCAGCAGCTTCGGACAGGCCTATAATTCACCCCTCCACTTT. Translated, it gives CASSFGQAYNSPLHF.

The CDR3 coding sequence is TGTGCCAGCAGCCAAGACTTGGGACAGGGAAATCAGCCCCAGCATTTT. This sequence encodes CASSQDLGQGNQPQHF. The rearrangement links TRBV4-2 to TRBJ1-5; 9 bases align to TRBD1. This CDR3 comprises 16 residues. With V trimmed by 0 bases and J by 4 bases, 4 bases remained unmatched. The germline CDR1 and CDR2 sequences are LGHNA and YNFKEQ.

This sequence joins TRBV25-1 and TRBJ1-2; TRBD1 might be the D (6 bases). V was cut by 2 bases and J by 6 bases, with 10 bases left in between. This CDR3 has 13 residues. Germline CDR1 reads MGHDK; CDR2 reads SYGVNS. CDR3 nucleotides: TGTGCCAGCAGTGAACTAAGGGGGGATGGCTACACCTTC. Protein: CASSELRGDGYTF.

V gene TRBV6-5 combines with J gene TRBJ1-4; the D gene is possibly TRBD1 (5 bases). CDR1 and CDR2 from the germline V gene are MNHEY and SVGAGI. V lost 6 bases, J lost 1 base, and 9 bases lay in between. The CDR3 length is 14 residues. This CDR3 reads CASRYQGTNEKLFF. The CDR3 DNA follows: TGTGCCAGCAGGTACCAGGGAACTAATGAAAAACTGTTTTTT.

With respect to this clone: In the same sample, other DNA sequences code for this CDR3. V gene TRBV7-9 combines with J gene TRBJ2-7; D ambiguous. The CDR3 is 12 residues long. Trimming left V 5 bases short and J 2 bases short, with 7 bases between. Germline V CDR1 and CDR2: SEHNR, FQNEAQ (reference sequence). CDR3 loop: CASSLETYEQYF. The CDR3 DNA reads as TGTGCCAGCAGCCTGGAAACCTACGAGCAGTACTTC.

V usage is TRBV5-1 and J usage is TRBJ2-2; 9 bases fit TRBD1. The CDR3 spans 17 residues. From germline, CDR1 is SGHRS and CDR2 YFSETQ. V shed 4 bases, J shed 6 bases, and the junction held 13 bases outside the gene matches. The CDR3: CASSRSAGQGSAGELFF. The CDR3 DNA is TGCGCCAGCAGCAGGTCCGCGGGACAGGGTAGTGCCGGGGAGCTGTTTTTT.

This rearrangement joins TRBV5-5 to TRBJ2-3; TRBD1 aligns across 7 bases. J was trimmed by 5 bases and V by 2 bases; bases with no gene match: 8. CDR1 and CDR2 from the germline V gene are SGHKS and YYEKEE (reference sequence). The CDR3 has 15 residues. The CDR3 nucleotides are TGTGCCAGCAGCTTAGGGACAGTAACACTAGATACGCAGTATTTT. Amino acids: CASSLGTVTLDTQYF.

This chain connects TRBV12-3 or TRBV12-4 to TRBJ2-1; TRBD1 agrees at 7 bases. The length of the CDR3 is 13 residues. V shed 4 bases and J 10 bases; nucleotides not matched to a gene: 7. This chain's CDR3 is CASSSHGDSEQFF. CDR3 DNA: TGTGCCAGCAGTTCACACGGGGACAGCGAGCAGTTCTTC.

The rearrangement joins TRBV7-8 to TRBJ2-5; 8 bases are a match to TRBD2. Germline CDR1 is SGHVS and CDR2 is FQNEAQ. The CDR3 has 16 residues. V lost 1 base to trimming and J lost 9 bases; unmatched junction nucleotides: 13. In nucleotides, the CDR3 is TGTGCCAGCAGCTTAGTTAGGACTAGCAGGGACGGGGCCCAGTACTTC. Its translation is CASSLVRTSRDGAQYF.

The chain couples TRBV3-1 (or the pseudogene TRBV3-2) to TRBJ1-2; D not certain. Germline V gene sequence: CDR1 LGHDT, CDR2 YNNKEL (reference sequence). The CDR3 totals 12 residues. V lost 4 bases, J lost 0 bases, and 3 bases lay in between. CDR3 DNA: TGTGCCAGCAGCCGGGCTAACTATGGCTACACCTTC. It encodes CASSRANYGYTF.

The chain recombines TRBV11-2 with TRBJ1-2; D perhaps matches TRBD1 (5 bases). The ends were cut back, 2 bases at V and 5 bases at J, with 18 bases in the middle. Germline-derived CDR1 and CDR2 are SGHAT and FQNNGV. This CDR3 has 16 amino acids. In nucleotides, the CDR3 is TGTGCCAGCAGCTTACGGGGGACCCACTACGAGTATGGCTACACCTTC. It specifies CASSLRGTHYEYGYTF.

The chain is built from TRBV5-4 and TRBJ1-2; 8 bases are shared with TRBD1. The CDR3 has 15 amino acids. CDR1 SGHNT and CDR2 YYREEE come from the germline V gene (reference sequence). After removal of 0 bases from V and 6 bases from J, the junction contained 7 bases not matched to a gene. CDR3 bases: TGTGCCAGCAGCTTGGTGGGGGGACAGGTTGATGGCTACACCTTC. It yields the protein CASSLVGGQVDGYTF.

The rearrangement uses TRBV24-1 and TRBJ2-1; tentative D call: TRBD2 (5 bases). Germline CDR1 KGHDR, CDR2 SFDVKD. There are 16 residues in the CDR3. Between the trimmed V and J ends, which lost 7 bases and 3 bases, there was a span of 18 bases. The CDR3 spells CATSDPGQDFYNEQFF. Here the CDR3 DNA reads TGTGCCACCAGCGATCCTGGGCAGGACTTCTACAATGAGCAGTTCTTC.

The CDR3 coding sequence is TGCGCCAGCGGATACAGACAGGAGGGCTACGAGCAGTACTTC. Protein product: CASGYRQEGYEQYF. The chain is built from TRBV10-2 and TRBJ2-7; the D gene could be TRBD1 or TRBD2 (6 bases each). V was pared by 8 bases and J by 3 bases, with 17 bases between. Germline values: CDR1 WSHSY, CDR2 SAAADI. This CDR3 has 14 amino acids.

The chain uses TRBV5-1 and TRBJ2-5; 9 nucleotides match TRBD2. After removal of 4 bases from V and 3 bases from J, the junction contained 7 bases not matched to a gene. Germline V gene sequence: CDR1 SGHRS, CDR2 YFSETQ. This CDR3 contains 15 residues. Here the CDR3 reads CASSRRGGAEETQYF. CDR3 DNA: TGCGCCAGCAGCCGACGCGGGGGGGCTGAAGAGACCCAGTACTTC.